A single sample is the source of the 16 T cell receptor beta chains below, sequenced in a study of blood T cell repertoires in COVID-19. Only in-frame clones appear in the TCRdb table, and some are missing; sequencing was by immunoSEQ multiplex PCR. The sample has about 480,000 clones; 88% are singletons. Specimen: peripheral blood. Receptors were obtained from a woman aged 50 to 60 with COVID-19, enrolled during active disease.

CDR3 amino acids: CASSPRLIADTIYF. CDR3 DNA sequence: TGTGCCAGCTCACCGAGGCTTATAGCGGACACCATATATTTT. The chain carries TRBV18 and TRBJ1-3, with D uncertain. The length of the CDR3 is 14 residues. Germline lookup yields CDR1 KGHSH and CDR2 LQKENI. V lost 3 bases and J 8 bases, leaving 14 bases between the germline ends.

The chain recombines TRBV6-5 with TRBJ2-7, with 7 bases matching TRBD2. Germline CDR1 reads MNHEY; CDR2 reads SVGAGI. V dropped 6 bases and J dropped 1; count of bases not matched to a gene: 9. This CDR3 contains 15 residues. The CDR3 region is CASSPPSGRSYEQYF. CDR3 coding DNA: TGTGCCAGCAGCCCCCCTAGCGGCCGTTCCTACGAGCAGTACTTC.

V gene TRBV27 combines with J gene TRBJ1-5; D possibly corresponds to TRBD1 (5 bases). The ends were cut back, 5 bases at V and 6 bases at J, with 17 bases in the middle. Germline V gives CDR1 MNHEY, CDR2 SMNVEV (reference sequence). The CDR3 has 15 amino acids. This CDR3 is CASSPVGQGVQPQHF. The CDR3 bases are TGTGCCAGCAGTCCTGTCGGTCAGGGCGTTCAGCCCCAGCATTTT.

V is TRBV19 and J is TRBJ2-7; 8 bases are shared with TRBD1. The J segment lost 3 bases and the V segment lost 5 bases, leaving 12 bases of the junction unmatched. Germline V gives CDR1 LNHDA, CDR2 SQIVND (reference sequence). The CDR3 is 16 amino acids. Here the CDR3 reads CASSGIPGTGNYEQYF. CDR3 sequence (DNA): TGTGCCAGTAGTGGAATACCCGGGACAGGTAACTACGAGCAGTACTTC.

The rearrangement joins TRBV2 to TRBJ2-7, with no clear D. The CDR3 runs 14 residues. The V gene's germline CDR1 is SNHLY and CDR2 FYNNEI. Trimming removed 7 bases from V and 1 base from J, with 14 bases in between. The CDR3 nucleotides are TGTGCCAGCAAGAGGATAGCCGATTCCTACGAGCAGTACTTC. The encoded protein is CASKRIADSYEQYF.

The chain couples TRBV6-5 to TRBJ1-5, with D tentatively TRBD1 (6 bases). Germline V gene sequence: CDR1 MNHEY, CDR2 SVGAGI. The CDR3 sequence is 13 residues long. The V end was cut by 9 bases, the J end by 6 bases, with 15 bases between. The CDR3 DNA reads TGTGCCAGTGAGGGGGGGAGGCGTCAGCCCCAGCATTTT. This translates into CASEGGRRQPQHF.

This chain joins TRBV5-6 and TRBJ1-1, with no clear D. Trimming took off 1 base at V and 0 bases at J, with 4 bases between the two ends. CDR3 size: 13 residues. Looked up from germline, CDR1 is SGHDT and CDR2 is YYEEEE. The DNA for the CDR3 is TGTGCCAGCAGCTTGTATGTGAACACTGAAGCTTTCTTT. Protein: CASSLYVNTEAFF.

Comment on this clone: Other nucleotide sequences in the sample specify the same CDR3. The chain joins TRBV6-5 to TRBJ1-2, with 7 bases lining up with TRBD1. The CDR3 totals 13 residues. Germline assignment: CDR1 MNHEY and CDR2 SVGAGI. The V gene end was trimmed by 6 bases and the J gene end by 3 bases; junction bases not matched to a gene: 4. The CDR3 DNA is TGTGCCAGCAGAACCACAGGGGACTATGGCTACACCTTC. Protein product: CASRTTGDYGYTF.

This rearrangement joins TRBV11-3 to TRBJ2-7; 7 nucleotides align to TRBD1. Germline V gives CDR1 SGHNT, CDR2 YENEEA. With 5 bases clipped from V and 3 bases from J, the junction kept 7 bases outside the gene matches. The CDR3 has 14 amino acids. The CDR3 loop reads CASSPRRTGYEQYF. CDR3 nucleotide sequence: TGTGCCAGCAGCCCTAGACGGACAGGCTACGAGCAGTACTTC.

This chain connects TRBV12-3 or TRBV12-4 to TRBJ2-7; no clear D. V lost 4 bases to trimming and J lost 6 bases, with 10 bases between them. CDR3 length: 12 amino acids. The CDR3: CASSYTSGEQYF. The CDR3 DNA is TGTGCCAGCAGTTACACCTCGGGCGAGCAGTACTTC.

This sequence joins TRBV6-1 and TRBJ1-1; D possibly corresponds to TRBD1 (5 bases). Trimming pared 2 bases from V and 3 bases from J, leaving 13 bases between. The CDR3 runs to 15 residues. CDR1 and CDR2 (germline): MNHNS, SASEGT. CDR3 in amino acids: CASSEPRGVDTEAFF. The CDR3 DNA sequence: TGTGCCAGCAGTGAACCGCGGGGGGTCGACACTGAAGCTTTCTTT.

The rearrangement links TRBV6-5 to TRBJ1-5, with 10 bases fitting TRBD1. From germline, CDR1 is MNHEY and CDR2 SVGAGI. Trimming removed 4 bases from V and 3 bases from J; junction bases left unmatched: 6. The CDR3 contains 16 residues. CDR3 sequence (DNA): TGTGCCAGCAGTTCCGCGACAGGGGGCTTCAATCAGCCCCAGCATTTT. As protein: CASSSATGGFNQPQHF.

With regard to this clone: This may stem from a read error, because a much larger clone lies one nucleotide away. This chain connects TRBV11-1 to TRBJ2-3; 13 bases agree with TRBD2. V was clipped by 3 bases and J by 1 base; unmatched bases: 1. CDR1 SGHAT and CDR2 FQDESV come from the germline V gene (reference sequence). CDR3 size: 16 residues. CDR3 protein: CASSFGLAGGTDTQYF. CDR3 nucleotides: TGTGCCAGCAGCTTTGGACTAGCGGGGGGCACAGATACGCAGTATTTT.

This clone was counted between two and nine times. The V call is TRBV6-5, the J call TRBJ1-4; a weak D match, TRBD1 (5 bases). The V end was cut by 4 bases, the J end by 6 bases, with 9 bases between. The CDR3 consists of 13 residues. Per the germline V gene, CDR1 is MNHEY and CDR2 is SVGAGI. CDR3 in DNA: TGTGCCAGCAGTTCAGGGCGAGATGAAAAACTGTTTTTT. Amino acid sequence: CASSSGRDEKLFF.

Only one count was recorded for this clone. The V call is TRBV2, the J call TRBJ2-7; the D gene is possibly TRBD1 (7 bases). The germline gives CDR1 SNHLY, CDR2 FYNNEI. This CDR3 is 14 amino acids long. The V end was cut by 8 bases, the J end by 4 bases, with 18 bases between. CDR3 in DNA: TGTGCCAGCTTAAACGGAGGGGGCCCTTACGAGCAGTACTTC. It encodes CASLNGGGPYEQYF.

J is TRBJ2-5 and V is TRBV28; TRBD2 aligns across 7 bases. This CDR3 has 14 amino acids. Unmatched junction bases numbered 10, after V lost 7 bases and J lost 5 bases. Germline CDR1 is MDHEN and CDR2 is SYDVKM. In nucleotides, the CDR3 is TGTGCCAGCACTAATTGGGAGGGGCGTGAGACCCAGTACTTC. It specifies CASTNWEGRETQYF.